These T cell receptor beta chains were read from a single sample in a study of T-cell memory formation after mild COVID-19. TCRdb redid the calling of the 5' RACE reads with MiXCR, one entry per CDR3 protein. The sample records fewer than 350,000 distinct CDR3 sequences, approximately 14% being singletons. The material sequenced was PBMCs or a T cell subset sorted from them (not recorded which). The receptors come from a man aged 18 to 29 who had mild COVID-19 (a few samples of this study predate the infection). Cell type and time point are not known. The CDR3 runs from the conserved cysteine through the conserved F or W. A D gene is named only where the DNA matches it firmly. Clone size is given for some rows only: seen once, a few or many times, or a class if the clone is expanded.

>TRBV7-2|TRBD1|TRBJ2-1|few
CASRATGQMNEQFF
TGTGCCAGCAGGGCCACGGGACAGATGAATGAGCAGTTCTTC
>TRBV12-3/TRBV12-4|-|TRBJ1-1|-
CASSHGGGTEAFF
TGTGCCAGCAGCCACGGGGGAGGGACTGAAGCTTTCTTT
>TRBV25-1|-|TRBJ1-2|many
CASSENQRHGYTF
TGTGCCAGCAGTGAGAATCAGAGACATGGCTACACCTTC
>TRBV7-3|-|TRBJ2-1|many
CASRGRSNEQFF
TGTGCCAGCCGGGGACGGTCCAATGAGCAGTTCTTC
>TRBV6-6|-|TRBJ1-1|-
CASSYSKRHWGAFF
TGTGCCAGCAGTTACTCTAAAAGGCACTGGGGGGCTTTCTTT
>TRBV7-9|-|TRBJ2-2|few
CASSFVQDLTGELFF
TGTGCCAGCAGCTTCGTACAGGACCTCACCGGGGAGCTGTTTTTT
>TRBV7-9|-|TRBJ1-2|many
CASSVGRLEGYTF
TGTGCCAGCAGCGTCGGGAGGCTTGAGGGCTACACCTTC
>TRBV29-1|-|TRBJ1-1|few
CSVSLNTEAFF
TGCAGCGTGAGTCTGAACACTGAAGCTTTCTTT
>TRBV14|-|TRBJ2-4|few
CASSLGTPGTPDF
TGTGCCAGCAGCCTTGGCACTCCGGGTACCCCGGACTTC
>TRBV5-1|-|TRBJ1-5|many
CASSLVGNQPQHF
TGTGCCAGCAGCTTAGTGGGGAATCAGCCCCAGCATTTT
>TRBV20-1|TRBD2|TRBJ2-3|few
CSADLGLAGGTDTQYF
TGCAGTGCTGATTTAGGACTAGCGGGAGGAACAGATACGCAGTATTTT
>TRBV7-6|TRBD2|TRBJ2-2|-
CASSLGAGGTGELFF
TGTGCCAGCAGCTTAGGAGCGGGGGGGACCGGGGAGCTGTTTTTT
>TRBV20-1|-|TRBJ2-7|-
CSARVGAYEQYF
TGCAGTGCTAGAGTCGGAGCCTACGAGCAGTACTTC
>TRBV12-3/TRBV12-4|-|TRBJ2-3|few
CASSLVWTFTDTQYF
TGTGCCAGCAGTTTAGTATGGACTTTCACAGATACGCAGTATTTT
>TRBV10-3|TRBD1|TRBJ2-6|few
CAIRRSGTGPPGANVLTF
TGTGCCATCAGACGATCCGGGACAGGGCCCCCTGGGGCCAACGTCCTGACTTTC
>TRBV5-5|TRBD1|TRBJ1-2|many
CASSHGQGGYGYTF
TGTGCCAGCAGCCACGGACAGGGTGGATATGGCTACACCTTC
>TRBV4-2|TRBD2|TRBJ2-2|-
CASSQDRAGGYTGELFF
TGTGCCAGCAGCCAAGATCGGGCGGGGGGGTACACCGGGGAGCTGTTTTTT
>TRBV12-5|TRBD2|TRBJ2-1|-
CASGLVVRGDVNEQFF
TGTGCTAGTGGTTTGGTAGTGCGGGGGGACGTCAATGAGCAGTTCTTC
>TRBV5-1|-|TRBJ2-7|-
CASSLAAGASYEQYF
TGCGCCAGCAGCTTGGCCGCGGGGGCCTCCTACGAGCAGTACTTC
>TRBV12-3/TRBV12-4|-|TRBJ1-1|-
CASGSPRSHEAFF
TGTGCCAGCGGCTCCCCCAGGTCCCATGAAGCTTTCTTT
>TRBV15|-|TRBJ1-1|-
CATQQSVLNTEAFF
TGTGCCACTCAGCAGAGTGTTCTGAACACTGAAGCTTTCTTT
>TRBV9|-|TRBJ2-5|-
CASSVAGARSRETQYF
TGTGCCAGCAGCGTAGCTGGGGCGCGGAGTCGGGAGACCCAGTACTTC
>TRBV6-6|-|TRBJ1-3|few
CASSYSGASSGNTIYF
TGTGCCAGCAGTTACTCCGGGGCGAGCTCTGGAAACACCATATATTTT
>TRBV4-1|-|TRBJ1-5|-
CASSHRAVSNQPQHF
TGCGCCAGCAGCCACAGGGCCGTTAGCAATCAGCCCCAGCATTTT
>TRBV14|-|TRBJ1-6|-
CASTQGTYNSPLHF
TGTGCCAGCACCCAGGGGACTTATAATTCACCCCTCCACTTT
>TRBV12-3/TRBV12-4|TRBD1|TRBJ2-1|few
CASTPSTGSYNEQFF
TGTGCCAGCACCCCTTCGACAGGGTCCTACAATGAGCAGTTCTTC
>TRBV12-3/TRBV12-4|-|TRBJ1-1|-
CASSLGTLMRITEAFF
TGTGCCAGCAGTTTGGGGACACTTATGAGGATCACTGAAGCTTTCTTT
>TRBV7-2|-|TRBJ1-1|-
CASTLGGMNTEAFF
TGTGCCAGCACTCTTGGGGGGATGAACACTGAAGCTTTCTTT
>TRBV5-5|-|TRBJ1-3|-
CASSHPGNTIYF
TGTGCCAGCAGCCACCCTGGAAACACCATATATTTT
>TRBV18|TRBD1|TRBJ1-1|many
CASSSDRGTEAFF
TGTGCCAGCTCATCCGACAGGGGCACTGAAGCTTTCTTT
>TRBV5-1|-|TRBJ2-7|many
CASSLEAGVYEQYF
TGCGCCAGCAGCTTGGAGGCAGGGGTCTACGAGCAGTACTTC
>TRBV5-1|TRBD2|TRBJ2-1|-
CASSRVAGGRGEQFF
TGCGCCAGCAGTCGAGTCGCGGGGGGGCGAGGTGAGCAGTTCTTC
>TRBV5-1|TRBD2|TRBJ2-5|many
CASSLALSGGETQYF
TGCGCCAGCAGCTTGGCCTTATCGGGGGGAGAGACCCAGTACTTC
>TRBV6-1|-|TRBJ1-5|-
CASSEAGNSNQPQHF
TGTGCCAGCAGTGAAGCTGGAAATAGTAATCAGCCCCAGCATTTT